Below, 30 T cell receptor beta chains from the same sample are listed, as sequenced in a study of CD8+ T cells in alopecia areata. Following RNA extraction, reverse transcription yielded cDNA that acted as the sequencing template. Repertoires were generated with immunoSEQ multiplex PCR, while TCRdb's copy carries only in-frame clones and drops some. The profile shows roughly 100,000 clones, roughly 60% of them singletons. Noted treatment: oral pan-JAK inhibitor, 5-10 mg twice daily. The sequenced sample was CD8+ T cells sorted from blood, obtained at approximately week 55, from a patient treated with tofacitinib. These receptors were obtained from a human donor with alopecia areata.

A note on this clone: A read error may produce the germline difference seen at one junction end. This chain joins TRBV7-7 and TRBJ2-1, with 9 bases aligning to TRBD2. From germline, CDR1 is SSHAT and CDR2 FNYEAQ (reference sequence). The CDR3 length is 15 residues. The CDR3 sequence: CASSPSGALYNEQFF. The CDR3 bases are TGTGCTAGCAGCCCTAGCGGGGCCCTCTACAATGAGCAGTTCTTC. The full variable domain, its missing parts supplied by reference TRBV7-7 and TRBJ2-1, is GAGVSQSPRYKVTKRGQDVTLRCDPISSHATLYWYQQALGQGPEFLTYFNYEAQPDKSGLPSDRFSAERPEGSISTLTIQRTEQRDSAMYRCASSPSGALYNEQFFGPGTRLTVL.

The chain joins TRBV7-8 to TRBJ2-1, with D hard to call. The CDR3 consists of 12 residues. The germline V gene has CDR1 SGHVS and CDR2 FQNEAQ. Trimming left V 6 bases short and J 9 bases short, with 12 bases between. CDR3 bases: TGTGCCAGCAGTCCACAGTCGGGTGAGCAGTTCTTC. Its translation: CASSPQSGEQFF.

V gene TRBV6-5 combines with J gene TRBJ1-2; the D gene is possibly TRBD1 (5 bases). The CDR3 sequence is 12 residues long. Germline CDR1 MNHEY, CDR2 SVGAGI. Deletions cut 9 bases from V and 4 bases from J, with 12 bases between. Here the CDR3 reads CASGGVSYGYTF. In DNA form, the CDR3 reads TGTGCCAGTGGGGGGGTATCCTATGGCTACACCTTC.

The rearrangement joins TRBV30 to TRBJ2-7; no reliable D call. The CDR3 loop spans 13 amino acids. Germline V lookup: CDR1 GTSNPN, CDR2 SVGIG (reference sequence). V lost 0 bases to trimming and J lost 4 bases, with 10 bases between them. The CDR3 region is CAWSVDGRYEQYF. CDR3 nucleotides: TGTGCCTGGAGTGTCGACGGGCGATACGAGCAGTACTTC.

This clone was seen a single time. Mismatch with germline at one junction end may stem from a read error. This rearrangement joins TRBV7-7 to TRBJ2-5; D may match TRBD1 or TRBD2 (5 bases each). Germline V gene lookup returns CDR1 SSHAT and CDR2 FNYEAQ (reference sequence). This CDR3 comprises 13 residues. The CDR3 protein is CASSTGTQETQYF. The CDR3 DNA reads as TGTGCTAGCAGCACCGGGACCCAAGAGACCCAGTACTTC.

V is TRBV11-2 and J is TRBJ2-5; 9 bases are a match to TRBD1. CDR3 length: 16 amino acids. J lost 0 bases, V lost 5 bases, and 7 bases had no gene match. Germline V CDR1 and CDR2: SGHAT, FQNNGV. The CDR3 nucleotides read TGTGCCAGCAGCCCCGGGACAGGGACCTACCAAGAGACCCAGTACTTC. This translates into CASSPGTGTYQETQYF.

This clone was counted between two and nine times. As DNA, the CDR3 is TGTGCCAGCAGCCCAGCACCGTCCTACGAGCAGTACTTC. Translated, it gives CASSPAPSYEQYF. V and J are TRBV6-1 and TRBJ2-7; D is unclear. The germline gives CDR1 MNHNS, CDR2 SASEGT. The CDR3 runs 13 residues. Trimming pared 6 bases from V and 1 base from J, leaving 10 bases between.

This clone was seen a handful of times. The chain has TRBV5-6 and TRBJ2-2; tentative D call: TRBD2 (6 bases). V was clipped by 4 bases and J by 1 base, with 14 bases between them. The CDR3 contains 16 residues. Germline V gene sequence: CDR1 SGHDT, CDR2 YYEEEE. CDR3: CASSRRLRENTGELFF. The DNA of the CDR3 is TGTGCCAGCAGCCGCCGTTTGCGGGAGAACACCGGGGAGCTGTTTTTT.

The chain is built from TRBV13 and TRBJ2-7; possible D gene TRBD1, 7 bases. V lost 4 bases and J lost 0, with 10 bases in between. This CDR3 region has 14 residues. Germline V CDR1 and CDR2: PRHDT, FYEKMQ (reference sequence). CDR3 nucleotides: TGTGCCAGCAGCTCGGGGGACAGCTCCTACGAGCAGTACTTC. The encoded protein is CASSSGDSSYEQYF.

The chain is built from TRBV6-5 and TRBJ2-7; D gene unclear. Per germline, CDR1 MNHEY and CDR2 SVGAGI. Trimming removed 4 bases at V and 4 bases at J, with 11 bases between. CDR3 length: 13 residues. The CDR3 reads CASSLGPNYEQYF. The CDR3 DNA is TGTGCCAGCAGTTTAGGACCAAATTACGAGCAGTACTTC.

In this sample, this clone turned up a few times. The chain joins TRBV13 to TRBJ2-7; weak D call: TRBD1 (6 bases). The germline CDR1 and CDR2 sequences are PRHDT and FYEKMQ (reference sequence). The CDR3 covers 15 residues. Trimming shortened V by 4 bases and J by 0 bases, and 13 bases separated the two germline ends. Here the CDR3 DNA reads TGTGCCAGCAGCTCCCCGACAGGTAGCTCCTACGAGCAGTACTTC. This sequence encodes CASSSPTGSSYEQYF.

In its sample, this clone was seen a few times. The rearrangement joins TRBV5-6 to TRBJ1-2; D ambiguous. Trimming took 7 bases from V and 0 from J, leaving 16 bases between them. Germline CDR1 SGHDT, CDR2 YYEEEE. The length of the CDR3 is 15 residues. The chain's CDR3 is CASHGASGANYGYTF. CDR3 DNA: TGTGCCAGCCACGGAGCGTCAGGCGCTAACTATGGCTACACCTTC.

This clone was picked up a small number of times. The V gene is TRBV7-9, the J gene TRBJ2-5; weak D call: TRBD1 (6 bases). V lost 5 bases and J lost 2, with 12 bases in between. In germline, CDR1 is SEHNR, CDR2 FQNEAQ (reference sequence). The CDR3 contains 14 residues. The DNA for the CDR3 is TGTGCCAGCAGCCATTCGGACAGACAAGAGACCCAGTACTTC. Residues: CASSHSDRQETQYF.

The V gene is TRBV19, the J gene TRBJ2-5, with no clear D. This CDR3 comprises 13 residues. Germline V gene lookup returns CDR1 LNHDA and CDR2 SQIVND (reference sequence). Trimming shortened V by 3 bases and J by 5 bases, and 10 bases separated the two germline ends. CDR3 DNA sequence: TGTGCCAGTAGTATTTCGGTGGGGGAGACCCAGTACTTC. Translation gives CASSISVGETQYF.

V and J are TRBV4-1 and TRBJ1-2; D is undetermined. CDR3 length equals 14 residues. With 4 bases removed from V and 1 base from J, the gap between germline ends came to 10 bases. Germline V CDR1 and CDR2: MGHRA, YSYEKL. This CDR3 reads CASSPKSSNYGYTF. CDR3 in DNA: TGCGCCAGCAGCCCGAAGTCGAGTAACTATGGCTACACCTTC.

This clone was seen a handful of times. The chain has TRBV7-9 and TRBJ1-1; D unresolved. The V end lost 6 bases, the J end lost 0 bases, and 8 bases lay between the germline ends. Germline CDR1 and CDR2: SEHNR and FQNEAQ (reference sequence). The CDR3 consists of 13 residues. CDR3 sequence reads: CASRPHLNTEAFF. The CDR3 DNA follows: TGTGCCAGCAGACCCCACCTGAACACTGAAGCTTTCTTT.

The chain employs TRBV9 and TRBJ1-1; D gene uncertain. Germline V gives CDR1 SGDLS, CDR2 YYNGEE. This CDR3 has 14 residues. V lost 4 bases, J lost 2 bases, and 12 bases lay in between. In DNA, the CDR3 is TGTGCCAGCAGCCCCCGGGGTGAAAACACTGAAGCTTTCTTT. Protein: CASSPRGENTEAFF.

This chain uses TRBV5-5 with TRBJ2-7; D is unresolved. In germline, CDR1 is SGHKS, CDR2 YYEKEE (reference sequence). The V gene lost 5 bases and the J gene lost 2 bases, with 5 bases spanning the gap. There are 11 residues in the CDR3. The chain's CDR3 is CASSATYEQYF. Written as DNA, the CDR3 is TGTGCCAGCAGTGCTACCTACGAGCAGTACTTC.

V is TRBV7-3 and J is TRBJ2-3; 15 bases match TRBD2. This CDR3 contains 16 residues. The V segment lost 5 bases and the J segment 4 bases; nucleotides outside the gene matches: 4. Germline lookup yields CDR1 SGHTA and CDR2 FQGTGA. CDR3 in amino acids: CASSPGLAGGPDTQYF. Here the CDR3 DNA reads TGTGCCAGCAGCCCCGGACTAGCGGGGGGGCCAGATACGCAGTATTTT.

The chain employs TRBV7-3 and TRBJ2-3; unclear D gene. Per the germline V gene, CDR1 is SGHTA and CDR2 is FQGTGA. V gave up 2 bases and J gave up 6 bases, with 18 bases separating them. This CDR3 is built from 16 residues. The CDR3, as DNA: TGTGCCAGCAGCTTAGGCCTAATGCCGGTCGCGGATACGCAGTATTTT. Residues: CASSLGLMPVADTQYF. Full variable domain (missing parts from reference TRBV7-3 and TRBJ2-3): GAGVSQTPSNKVTEKGKYVELRCDPISGHTALYWYRQSLGQGPEFLIYFQGTGAADDSGLPNDRFFAVRPEGSVSTLKIQRTERGDSAVYLCASSLGLMPVADTQYFGPGTRLTVL.

The chain links TRBV19 to TRBJ2-1, with a possible D match to TRBD1 (5 bases). Trimming left V 3 bases short and J 10 bases short, with 16 bases between. CDR3 length: 14 amino acids. Germline V gene lookup returns CDR1 LNHDA and CDR2 SQIVND (reference sequence). The CDR3 DNA reads TGTGCCAGTAGTATTAGGGGTTTTGAAGAGGAGCAGTTCTTC. Amino acid sequence: CASSIRGFEEEQFF.

The chain uses TRBV9 and TRBJ1-1; D call uncertain. V lost 7 bases to trimming and J lost 3 bases, with 10 bases between them. Germline CDR1 reads SGDLS; CDR2 reads YYNGEE. This CDR3 comprises 12 residues. CDR3 bases: TGTGCCAGCGGACTCGCGGACACTGAAGCTTTCTTT. The encoded protein is CASGLADTEAFF.

This rearrangement joins TRBV27 to TRBJ2-1; TRBD1 matches 7 bases. Trimming removed 6 bases from V and 5 bases from J; junction bases left unmatched: 4. The germline V gene has CDR1 MNHEY and CDR2 SMNVEV (reference sequence). This CDR3 is built from 13 residues. This CDR3 reads CASRTGTDNEQFF. CDR3 bases: TGTGCCAGCAGAACCGGGACAGACAATGAGCAGTTCTTC.

The chain joins TRBV4-2 to TRBJ1-5; no reliable D call. From germline, CDR1 is LGHNA and CDR2 YNFKEQ. CDR3 size: 15 residues. Trimming shortened V by 0 bases and J by 7 bases, and 13 bases separated the two germline ends. The CDR3 spells CASSQDEGVGQPQHF. Here the CDR3 DNA reads TGTGCCAGCAGCCAAGATGAGGGTGTCGGGCAGCCCCAGCATTTT.

This clone has more than one count but fewer than ten. This chain uses TRBV27 with TRBJ1-2; unclear D gene. Germline V CDR1 and CDR2: MNHEY, SMNVEV (reference sequence). The V and J ends lost 2 bases and 8 bases respectively, with 12 bases between them. The CDR3 consists of 13 residues. This CDR3 is CASSLSGMRGYTF. Written as DNA, the CDR3 is TGTGCCAGCAGTTTAAGCGGCATGCGGGGCTACACCTTC.

V is TRBV4-2 and J is TRBJ2-7; tentative D call: TRBD2 (6 bases). CDR3 length: 16 residues. V was cut by 0 bases and J by 4 bases, with 16 bases left in between. Germline V gene sequence: CDR1 LGHNA, CDR2 YNFKEQ. CDR3 nucleotides: TGTGCCAGCAGCCAAGATTCGCAGGGACTTAGGTACGAGCAGTACTTC. Translated, it gives CASSQDSQGLRYEQYF.

This clone was seen once. This chain connects TRBV27 to TRBJ2-2; D is unclear. Germline V CDR1 and CDR2: MNHEY, SMNVEV (reference sequence). The CDR3 runs 12 residues. V lost 5 bases and J lost 9, with 10 bases in between. The CDR3 DNA follows: TGTGCCAGCAGTCCAACGGGCCGGGAGCTGTTTTTT. This encodes CASSPTGRELFF.

The rearrangement uses TRBV19 and TRBJ2-5, with 7 bases lining up with TRBD1. Germline-derived CDR1 and CDR2 are LNHDA and SQIVND (reference sequence). This CDR3 is 12 amino acids long. Losses at the gene ends were 7 bases for V and 5 bases for J; bases not matched to a gene: 4. CDR3 in amino acids: CASTETGETQYF. CDR3 bases: TGTGCCAGTACGGAGACAGGGGAGACCCAGTACTTC.

The table lists this clone with a count of one. This chain links TRBV29-1 with TRBJ2-7, with TRBD1 matching 7 bases. The CDR3 runs to 14 residues. Per germline, CDR1 SQVTM and CDR2 ANQGSEA. Trimming cost V 0 bases and J 1 base; bases outside gene matches: 3. The CDR3 DNA reads TGCAGCGTTGAAGAGGGACAGCCGTCCTACGAGCAGTACTTC. Translating gives CSVEEGQPSYEQYF.

This clone was counted only a few times. This chain links TRBV4-2 with TRBJ2-1; D call uncertain. Germline CDR1 is LGHNA and CDR2 is YNFKEQ. CDR3 length: 13 residues. With 1 base removed from V and 9 bases from J, the gap between germline ends came to 10 bases. CDR3 protein: CASSQGHPREQFF. Written as DNA, the CDR3 is TGTGCCAGCAGCCAAGGTCACCCGCGTGAGCAGTTCTTC.